A selection of T cell receptor beta chains follows, all from one sample in a study of blood T cell repertoires in COVID-19. Some clones are missing from TCRdb's copy, which holds only in-frame ones; the method was immunoSEQ multiplex PCR. The table has some 220,000 clones, around 85% seen once. Sequencing was carried out using peripheral blood. All receptors derive from a woman between 65 and 79 years old with COVID-19, enrolled during active disease. Both conserved end residues are trimmed from each CDR3.

>TRBV27|TRBJ1-1
ASSSAGVKGTEAF
>TRBV6-6|TRBJ1-5
ASSPGQRYSNQPQH
>TRBV6-4|TRBJ1-1
ASSPFGGPSGRAEAF
>TRBV19|TRBJ1-3
ASSIDGTGVGNTIY
>TRBV3-1/TRBV3-2|TRBJ2-2
ASSQVDRAGELF
>TRBV18|TRBJ1-5
ASSPGQGVGQPQH
>TRBV5-1|TRBJ1-6
ASSFSGAYNSPLH
>TRBV19|TRBJ2-6
ASSTAGANVLT
>TRBV6-2/TRBV6-3|TRBJ1-1
ASSYLRGNTEAF
>TRBV6-2/TRBV6-3|TRBJ1-5
ASSPEGKGHQPQH
>TRBV6-5|TRBJ2-1
ASSPRDRPYNEQF
>TRBV5-8|TRBJ2-7
ASSLLFLSAGTKEQY
>TRBV11-2|TRBJ2-2
ASSVGLAGSGELF
>TRBV9|TRBJ1-1
ASSAGDRGHTEAF
>TRBV12-3/TRBV12-4|TRBJ1-3
ASSPSSGNTIY
>TRBV19|TRBJ1-5
ATAARIQGAAQPQH
>TRBV10-3|TRBJ1-3
AISRQGPSGNTIY
>TRBV21-1|TRBJ1-3
ASSLGQNTTSGRNTIY
>TRBV15|TRBJ2-3
ATSRSRLAGGQGDTQY
>TRBV18|TRBJ1-2
ASSPLTGDYGYT
>TRBV6-2/TRBV6-3|TRBJ2-3
ASSSLGQGGSDTQY
>TRBV6-5|TRBJ2-5
ASSHDYTQY
>TRBV4-3|TRBJ2-1
ASSQKGGNNEQF
>TRBV5-6|TRBJ1-2
ASSLLGTVDLYGYT
>TRBV24-1|TRBJ2-2
ATSDSKRPTGELF
>TRBV10-3|TRBJ1-1
AISESGRGNTEAF
>TRBV4-2|TRBJ1-4
ASSQTGDNEKLF
>TRBV20-1|TRBJ1-1
SASDRGPGGTEAF
>TRBV5-5|TRBJ2-2
ASSIVTGAGGELF
>TRBV5-1|TRBJ2-1
ASSWVTSGAPYNEQF
>TRBV7-8|TRBJ1-1
ASRSLGLEGTEAF
>TRBV28|TRBJ1-1
TSSLSQTVMNTEAF
>TRBV28|TRBJ2-7
ASSRSGQGHYEQY
>TRBV19|TRBJ1-2
ASSIQSGANYGYT
>TRBV11-3|TRBJ1-4
ASSLEAGRWDEKLF
>TRBV29-1|TRBJ2-2
SVEPRRTSGNPHTGELF
>TRBV7-3|TRBJ1-3
ASSLLINDSGVSSGNTIY
>TRBV28|TRBJ1-1
ASSLFRVRGTEAF